This TCR beta chain was sequenced during a study of cytomegalovirus exposure and HLA in healthy donors. The ends were cut back, 8 bases at V and 5 bases at J, with 15 bases in the middle. The CDR3 totals 13 residues. Germline CDR1 is ENHRY and CDR2 is SYGVKD. PCR used 60 Vbeta primers and 13 Jbeta primers. TCRdb keeps only in-frame clones here, not all; method: immunoSEQ multiplex PCR. The top ten clones hold 1.2% of a sample with over 150,000 clones, approximately 88% of them seen once. This sequence originates from a boy aged 2 to 10 in good health and CMV-seronegative. Sequenced: PBMCs. J is TRBJ1-1 and V is TRBV10-3; D unclear. CDR3 in amino acids: CAIGEEVGTEAFF. As DNA, the CDR3 is TGTGCCATCGGCGAGGAGGTGGGAACTGAAGCTTTCTTT.